This paragraph covers one TCR beta chain sequence. It has no known antigen specificity. It has no much larger one-base neighbor in the sample; base qualities were not kept. The sample originates from a study of blood T cell repertoires in COVID-19 (dated by TCRdb to about 2020). Background on the whole study: Samples from collaborators originated in the United States, Italy and Spain and spanned both the acute and convalescent phases of COVID-19. Sample metadata almost always included a de-identified subject ID, COVID-19 status, age in years and sex. The samples were drawn from two sources: the first 160 participants of the ongoing ImmuneRACE study, and some 1,300 subjects contributed by 6 global collaborators. The prospective study material was composed of cDNA or gDNA derived from T cells, B-cell-depleted T cells, or PBMCs. A freely available public database, intended as a resource for researchers studying the immune response to SARS-CoV-2, is where the repertoires were released. Subjects who had been exposed to COVID-19, were actively infected with it, or had recovered from it provided the deeply sampled blood TCRbeta repertoires that made up the dataset. Where available, HLA class I and class II types were obtained from metadata supplied by the sample provider rather than from assay-based typing. Points the paper makes about the study in general: The quantity of clinical and demographic metadata differed by source and by participant and was supplied without curation.

Another Seattle source contributed samples from volunteer blood donors who had recovered from COVID-19. Each collaborating institution followed its own protocols to collect whole blood in K2EDTA tubes. For TCRbeta analysis, collaborator samples were shipped as frozen whole blood, as isolated PBMCs, or as DNA extracted from either sample type. The immunoSEQ Assay, a bias-controlled multiplex PCR, was used to amplify TCRbeta CDR3 regions from genomic DNA. In the original analysis: Within the assay, amplification of reference gene primers was used to estimate how many nucleated cells each sample contained. To quantify the absolute abundance of each unique TCRbeta CDR3 rearrangement, sequence reads were collapsed and filtered. Productive Simpson clonality was computed per sample as the square root of Simpson's diversity index over productive rearrangements. TCRdb re-hosts the immuneACCESS table, in-frame sequences only. Its copies lack some clones; in the studies checked, an unresolved V gene accounts for under half of them, and the cause for the rest is not known. Clone size and the V and J calls come from that table; the DNA yielded D and trimming. This sample lists about 120,000 clones; roughly 90% were detected once. About 8% of the sample goes to the ten largest clones.

V is pared back by 0 bases and J by 1 base, with 9 bases lying between the germline termini. Inclusive of the bounding cysteine and phenylalanine, the CDR3 is 16 residues long. The kept DNA is CDR3 alone, 48 bases in frame from the first base. Sequences MNHNY (CDR1) and SVGAGI (CDR2) are obtained from the germline V gene (reference sequence). Sequencing was performed on peripheral blood. The clonotype was recovered from a man in his 70s who had recovered from COVID-19. The rearranged chain carries TRBV6-6 and TRBJ2-2; too little of a D gene remains to name it. In nucleotides, the sequence is TGTGCCAGCAGTTACTCGAGAGACTTGAACACCGGGGAGCTGTTTTTT. It translates to CASSYSRDLNTGELFF.